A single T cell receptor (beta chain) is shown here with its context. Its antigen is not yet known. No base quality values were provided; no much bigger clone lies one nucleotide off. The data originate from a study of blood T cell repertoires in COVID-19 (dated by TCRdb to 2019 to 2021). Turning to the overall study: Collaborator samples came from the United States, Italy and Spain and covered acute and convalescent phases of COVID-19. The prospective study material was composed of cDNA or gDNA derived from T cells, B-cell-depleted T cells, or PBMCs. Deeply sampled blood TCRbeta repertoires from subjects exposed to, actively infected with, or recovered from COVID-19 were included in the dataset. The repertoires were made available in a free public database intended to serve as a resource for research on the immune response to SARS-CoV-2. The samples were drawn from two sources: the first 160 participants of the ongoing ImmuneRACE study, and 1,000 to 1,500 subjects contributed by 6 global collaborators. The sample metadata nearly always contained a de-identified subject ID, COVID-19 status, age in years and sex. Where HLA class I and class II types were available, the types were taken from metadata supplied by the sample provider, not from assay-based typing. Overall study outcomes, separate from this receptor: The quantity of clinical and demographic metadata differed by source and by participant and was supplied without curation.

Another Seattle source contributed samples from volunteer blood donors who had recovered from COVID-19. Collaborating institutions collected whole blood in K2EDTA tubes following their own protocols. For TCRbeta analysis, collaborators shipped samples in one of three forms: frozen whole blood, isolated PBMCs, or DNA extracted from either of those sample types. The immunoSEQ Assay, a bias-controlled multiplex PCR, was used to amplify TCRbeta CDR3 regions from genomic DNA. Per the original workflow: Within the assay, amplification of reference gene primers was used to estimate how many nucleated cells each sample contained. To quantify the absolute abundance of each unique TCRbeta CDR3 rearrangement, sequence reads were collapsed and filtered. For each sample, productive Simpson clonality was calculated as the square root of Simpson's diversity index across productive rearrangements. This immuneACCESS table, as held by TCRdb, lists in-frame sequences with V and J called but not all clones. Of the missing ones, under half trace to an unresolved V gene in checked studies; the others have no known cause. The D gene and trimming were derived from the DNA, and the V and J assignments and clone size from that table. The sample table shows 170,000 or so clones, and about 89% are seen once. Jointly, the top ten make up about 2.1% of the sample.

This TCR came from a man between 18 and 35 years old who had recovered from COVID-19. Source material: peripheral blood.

The nucleotide sequence reads as follows: TGTGCCAGCAGCTTATCTAGTGCTAGCGGGACCGGGGAGCTGTTTTTT. This encodes CASSLSSASGTGELFF. The sequence links TRBV7-9 to TRBJ2-2, and TRBD2 aligns with 8 junction nucleotides. CDR1 and CDR2, looked up from the germline V gene (reference sequence), are SEHNR and FQNEAQ. The CDR3 starts with the cysteine, ends with the phenylalanine, and has 16 residues. Solely the CDR3 DNA is kept, with 48 bases framed from the first base. Germline trimming: 2 bases from V, 5 bases from J; junction bases outside gene matches: 7. Supplemented by the reference TRBV7-9 and TRBJ2-2 proteins around the CDR3, the complete variable domain is DTGVSQNPRHKITKRGQNVTFRCDPISEHNRLYWYRQTLGQGPEFLTYFQNEAQLEKSRLLSDRFSAERPKGSFSTLEIQRTEQGDSAMYLCASSLSSASGTGELFFGEGSRLTVL.